This TCR beta chain was identified in a study of T cell repertoires in cytomegalovirus infection. Points from the study as a whole: Accumulated public TCR beta family frequency recognized individuals carrying CMV together with the relevant HLA.

One entry per CDR3 protein results from TCRdb running MiXCR on the reads. The table records around 210,000 distinct CDR3 sequences, roughly 6.5% of them present only once. Trimming took off 2 bases at V and 0 bases at J, with 10 bases between the two ends. This CDR3 comprises 15 residues. Germline CDR1 reads MNHEY; CDR2 reads SVGAGI. This clonotype was detected many times. Its antigen is still unknown. Sequencing was carried out using PBMCs. The chain uses TRBV6-5 and TRBJ1-1, with D perhaps matching TRBD1 (5 bases). The receptor was isolated from a human donor in good health (CMV status not recorded). Some clones in this sample may be carry-over from other donors' samples. The CDR3 region has the DNA TGTGCCAGCAGTTACGGAGGGACGGTGAACACTGAAGCTTTCTTT. It codes for CASSYGGTVNTEAFF.